This T cell receptor beta chain was sequenced during a study of blood T cells in healthy people across ages. A J-beta primer mix and a sample-barcoded 5' primer were used in a second PCR of roughly 6 to 11 cycles. TCRdb reprocessed the 5' RACE reads via MiXCR and lists one record per CDR3 protein. This sample carries over 1,300,000 distinct CDR3 sequences, 59% of them seen once, and the ten largest clones take more than 6%. General observations from the study: The study could not conclusively compare naive and antigen-experienced cells, given its unsorted PBMCs.

The germline V gene has CDR1 MGHRA and CDR2 YSYEKL. The CDR3 runs 16 residues. V was shortened by 0 bases and J by 7 bases, with 18 bases between the two germline ends. It was approximately 9 milliliters of peripheral blood that were drawn from each donor. As to this clonotype: Its antigen is unidentified.

The V call is TRBV4-1, the J call TRBJ1-2; maybe TRBD1 (5 bases). Sequencing used blood. This TCR was sampled from a man between 18 and 29 years old in good health. The DNA for the CDR3 is TGCGCCAGCAGCCAAGAAATAAGACCGCCCGGGGGTGGCTACACCTTC. Its translation: CASSQEIRPPGGGYTF.